The TCR beta chain described here comes from a study of T cell responses to AZD1222 COVID-19 vaccine. Background on the study: It was second doses at about 4 or about 12 weeks that were pooled.

This clone showed up just once. Assay used: immunoSEQ multiplex PCR; TCRdb lists only in-frame clones, some missing. The repertoire holds approximately 150,000 clones, with 85% to 95% as singletons. V shed 2 bases and J shed 8 bases, with 12 bases lying between them. Germline CDR1 reads PRHDT; CDR2 reads FYEKMQ (reference sequence). There are 13 residues in the CDR3. This sequence originates from an adult in good health. The chain combines TRBV13 with TRBJ1-2; unclear D gene. Sequencing used peripheral blood, obtained on day 0 of AZD1222 vaccination. The CDR3: CASSLWRGLGYTF. The DNA of the CDR3 is TGTGCCAGCAGCTTATGGCGGGGTTTGGGCTACACCTTC.